Described below is a single T cell receptor (beta chain) sequence and its context. The sample holds a few counts of this clonotype. It has no known antigen specificity. There are no base qualities to consult, and no much larger clone falls within one base. The library came from 5' RACE. TCRdb lists the instrument as Illumina HiSeq 2500. A second PCR of about 7 to 12 cycles was run with a J-beta primer mix and a sample-barcoded 5' primer. A unique molecular identifier was introduced onto each TCR beta cDNA molecule by a template-switch 5' adaptor carrying 12 random nucleotides. Each sample yielded at least 3 million CDR3-containing paired-end reads. First-strand cDNA synthesis was performed from all RNA using the Mint cDNA synthesis kit, with priming by a TRBC-specific oligonucleotide. After uracil-DNA glycosylase treatment, a first 18-cycle PCR used universal primers M1SS and BC2_uni_R on all cDNA. The study's own analysis went as follows. Each sample was normalized by randomly selecting 1 million high-quality reads, each carrying a distinct molecular identifier. Reads with shared molecular identifiers were discarded instead of being binned into consensus sequences. MiTCR, with a Q25 quality threshold and the strictest error-elimination algorithm, was used for CDR3 identification, clonotype clustering and error correction. Lower-bound total TCR beta diversity was estimated with a nonparametric unseen species model using Euler transformation. In TCRdb, the public reads were trimmed at Q25 with fastp and aligned with MiXCR, with productive beta chains retained. Rows merge per CDR3 protein into single entries with the most common DNA and genes. Clone size and V and J calls follow TCRdb, not the original study. In this sample the table shows approximately 1,100,000 distinct CDR3 sequences, around 45% of which occur a single time. The ten largest clones add up to 18% of the sample.

The data stem from a study of blood T cells in healthy people across ages (dated by TCRdb to the mid-2010s). With regard to the full study: Template switching captured roughly one uniquely barcoded TCR beta cDNA molecule per two T cells in model experiments. The study measured age-related changes in TCR beta repertoire diversity using deep sequencing normalized with unique cDNA molecular identifiers. The donors were split into four age groups: young (average around 17 years), middle-aged (39), aged (roughly 65) and long-lived (roughly 80). To avoid experimental bias, donors of different ages were randomly spread across the sequencing lanes. For two donors (one aged 18 to 30 and one aged 80 or older), the study analyzed two additional independent replicas of 1 million unique cDNA reads from the same blood draw.

CDR1 and CDR2 are read off the germline V gene as ENHRY and SYGVKD. Trimming removed 9 bases from V and 0 bases from J, leaving 12 bases between the germline ends. Spanning cysteine to phenylalanine, the CDR3 consists of 14 amino acids. CDR3 DNA is the only sequence kept; it has 42 bases, read in frame from the first base. The approximately 39 donors, aged roughly 6 to 95 years, were systemically healthy Caucasian individuals from Russia. Around 9.9 milliliters of peripheral blood were collected from each donor into EDTA-treated Vacutainer tubes. PBMCs were isolated by Ficoll-Paque density-gradient centrifugation, with at least 6 million obtained per sample. Total RNA, at least 6 micrograms per sample, was extracted from PBMCs with Trizol reagent. Naive CD45RAhigh/CD27high T cell percentages were measured by flow cytometry on a PBMC aliquot from every donor. The full study reports these points: Estimates of total diversity based on one million sequenced T cells were regarded as lower bounds and as underestimates. Observed TCR beta diversity correlated strongly with the percentage of naive T cells measured by flow cytometry. As age increased, observed TCR beta diversity per million T cells dropped in a roughly linear way, and a significant reduction was already evident by age 40. Compared with the aged group, the long-lived group had more naive CD4+ T cells, fewer expanded clones and increased TCR diversity, suggesting age selection. Since profiling was done on bulk unsorted PBMCs, naive and antigen-experienced compartments could not be conclusively compared. The CMV infection status of donors was not known, potentially confounding age-related changes in expanded clonotypes.

The receptor was isolated from a woman between 55 and 75 years old in good health. This receptor chain uses TRBV10-3 and TRBJ2-1; TRBD1 might be the D gene, on 6 matching bases. Sequenced input: blood. The CDR3 sequence is CAIRDKSSYNEQFF. Read as DNA, the sequence is TGTGCCATACGGGACAAGAGCTCCTACAATGAGCAGTTCTTC.